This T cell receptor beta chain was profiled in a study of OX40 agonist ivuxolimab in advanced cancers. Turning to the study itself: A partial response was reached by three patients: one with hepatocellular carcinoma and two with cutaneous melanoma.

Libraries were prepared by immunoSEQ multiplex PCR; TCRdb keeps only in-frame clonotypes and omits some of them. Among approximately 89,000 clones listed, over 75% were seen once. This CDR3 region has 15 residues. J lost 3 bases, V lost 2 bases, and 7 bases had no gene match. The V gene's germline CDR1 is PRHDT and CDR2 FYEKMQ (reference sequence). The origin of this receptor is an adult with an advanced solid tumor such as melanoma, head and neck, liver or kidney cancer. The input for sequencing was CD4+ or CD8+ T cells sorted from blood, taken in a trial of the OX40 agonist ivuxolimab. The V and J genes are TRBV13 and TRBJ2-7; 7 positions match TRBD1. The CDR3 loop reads CASSLSRDSLYEQYF. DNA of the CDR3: TGTGCCAGCAGCTTATCCCGGGACAGCCTCTACGAGCAGTACTTC.